Each of the 24 T cell receptor beta chains below was sequenced from the same sample in a study of blood T cell repertoires in COVID-19. Using immunoSEQ multiplex PCR, the repertoire was profiled, and TCRdb retains in-frame clones only, with some absent. The sample has some 72,000 clones, approximately 80% seen once. The sequenced sample consisted of peripheral blood. The receptors were sampled from a man aged 45-65 years with COVID-19, enrolled during active disease.

J is TRBJ2-2 and V is TRBV6-5; possibly TRBD1 for D (6 bases). Germline V gene data show CDR1 as MNHEY and CDR2 as SVGAGI. There are 16 residues in the CDR3. The germline V and J ends were trimmed by 0 bases and 1 base, with 9 bases remaining between them. The CDR3 reads CASSYSGDMNTGELFF. The CDR3 DNA reads as TGTGCCAGCAGTTACTCCGGGGACATGAACACCGGGGAGCTGTTTTTT.

This clone was counted between two and nine times. The chain is built from TRBV14 and TRBJ2-3, with 7 bases lining up with TRBD1. Germline values: CDR1 SGHDN, CDR2 FVKESK. This CDR3 comprises 13 residues. The junction had 8 bases not matched to a gene; V was cut back by 4 bases and J by 10 bases. The CDR3 spells CASSPDRDRSQYF. The CDR3 nucleotides read TGTGCCAGCAGCCCCGACAGGGATCGGTCGCAGTATTTT. The complete variable domain, with remaining parts taken from reference TRBV14 and TRBJ2-3, reads EAGVTQFPSHSVIEKGQTVTLRCDPISGHDNLYWYRRVMGKEIKFLLHFVKESKQDESGMPNNRFLAERTGGTYSTLKVQPAELEDSGVYFCASSPDRDRSQYFGPGTRLTVL.

This chain connects TRBV7-9 to TRBJ2-1; the D gene is possibly TRBD2 (6 bases). The CDR3 is made up of 13 amino acids. Germline V lookup: CDR1 SEHNR, CDR2 FQNEAQ (reference sequence). The V end lost 4 bases, the J end lost 9 bases, and 13 bases lay between the germline ends. DNA of the CDR3: TGTGCCAGCAGCTCCGGACTGGGAGGTGAGCAGTTCTTC. This encodes CASSSGLGGEQFF. Drawing the rest from reference TRBV7-9 and TRBJ2-1, the complete variable domain is DTGVSQNPRHKITKRGQNVTFRCDPISEHNRLYWYRQTLGQGPEFLTYFQNEAQLEKSRLLSDRFSAERPKGSFSTLEIQRTEQGDSAMYLCASSSGLGGEQFFGPGTRLTVL.

The rearrangement joins TRBV24-1 to TRBJ2-3; a weak D match, TRBD2 (5 bases). V was pared by 6 bases and J by 3 bases, with 18 bases between. The CDR3 consists of 16 residues. Germline V gene data show CDR1 as KGHDR and CDR2 as SFDVKD. The CDR3 reads CATSLGGGQPTDTQYF. The DNA of the CDR3 is TGTGCCACCAGTTTAGGCGGAGGCCAACCGACAGATACGCAGTATTTT.

The rearrangement uses TRBV6-5 and TRBJ2-7, with D uncertain. This CDR3 contains 12 residues. The V and J ends lost 4 bases and 6 bases respectively, with 10 bases between them. Germline-derived CDR1 and CDR2 are MNHEY and SVGAGI. CDR3 sequence: CASSFLRGEQYF. The CDR3 nucleotides are TGTGCCAGCAGTTTCCTTAGAGGCGAGCAGTACTTC.

The genes are TRBV7-2 and TRBJ2-2; 10 bases align to TRBD2. V was clipped by 6 bases and J by 4 bases; unmatched bases: 14. Germline lookup yields CDR1 SGHTA and CDR2 FQGNSA. The CDR3 loop spans 18 amino acids. The CDR3: CASSDKYRLAGVTGELFF. The CDR3 DNA is TGTGCCAGCAGTGACAAGTATAGGCTAGCGGGAGTCACCGGGGAGCTGTTTTTT.

The rearrangement links TRBV11-1 to TRBJ2-1; 12 bases are a match to TRBD2. The CDR3 runs 16 residues. V lost 5 bases, J lost 7 bases, and 9 bases stayed unmatched. Per the germline V gene, CDR1 is SGHAT and CDR2 is FQDESV (reference sequence). The CDR3 DNA follows: TGTGCCAGCAGCACCGCCGGGACTAGCGGGTGGAATGAGCAGTTCTTC. Its protein product is CASSTAGTSGWNEQFF.

V is TRBV6-2 or TRBV6-3 and J is TRBJ2-1, with D uncertain. Germline CDR1 MNHEY, CDR2 SVGEGT. The CDR3 has 15 amino acids. V was cut by 2 bases and J by 10 bases, with 18 bases left in between. CDR3 in DNA: TGTGCCAGCAGTTACCTAAAGGCTGGAAGCGACGAGCAGTTCTTC. Translating it yields CASSYLKAGSDEQFF.

The CDR3 DNA reads as TGCGCCAGCAGCTTGGAGGGGTTCAGGGATACGCAGTATTTT. Translated: CASSLEGFRDTQYF. The chain combines TRBV5-1 with TRBJ2-3, with a tentative D call TRBD1 (5 bases). This CDR3 has 14 residues. Germline V CDR1 and CDR2: SGHRS, YFSETQ. Between the trimmed V and J ends, which lost 0 bases and 6 bases, there was a span of 11 bases.

The V gene is TRBV7-2, the J gene TRBJ2-7; the D gene is possibly TRBD1 (6 bases). The V end lost 5 bases, the J end lost 2 bases, and 10 bases lay between the germline ends. CDR1 is SGHTA, CDR2 FQGNSA, per germline. The CDR3 has 13 residues. The CDR3 nucleotides are TGTGCCAGCAGCCGACCAGGGGCCTACGAGCAGTACTTC. As protein: CASSRPGAYEQYF.

This rearrangement joins TRBV29-1 to TRBJ2-7; a weak D match, TRBD2 (6 bases). Germline V gene sequence: CDR1 SQVTM, CDR2 ANQGSEA. Deletions cut 1 base from V and 4 bases from J, with 11 bases between. There are 13 residues in the CDR3. CDR3 DNA: TGCAGCGTTGAAGGTCGGGGGAGTTACGAGCAGTACTTC. This gives the protein CSVEGRGSYEQYF.

V and J are TRBV12-3 or TRBV12-4 and TRBJ1-1, with D possibly matching TRBD1 (5 bases). This CDR3 contains 13 residues. The ends were cut back, 6 bases at V and 4 bases at J, with 12 bases in the middle. This CDR3 is CASSPRGATEAFF. CDR3 DNA: TGTGCCAGCAGCCCCCGTGGGGCCACTGAAGCTTTCTTT.

CDR3 residues: CASSLQGGREQYF. The CDR3 region has the DNA TGTGCCAGCAGCCTCCAGGGTGGACGCGAGCAGTACTTC. V and J are TRBV3-1 (or the pseudogene TRBV3-2) and TRBJ2-7; D may be TRBD1 (5 bases). The germline V gene has CDR1 LGHDT and CDR2 YNNKEL (reference sequence). V dropped 4 bases and J dropped 6 bases, with 13 bases sitting between them. The CDR3 runs 13 residues.

The chain recombines TRBV5-6 with TRBJ1-5; no definite D call. From germline, CDR1 is SGHDT and CDR2 YYEEEE. The V gene lost 0 bases and the J gene lost 0 bases, with 4 bases spanning the gap. There are 14 residues in the CDR3. CDR3 DNA: TGTGCCAGCAGCTTGGGGCTTAGCAATCAGCCCCAGCATTTT. Protein: CASSLGLSNQPQHF. The full variable domain, its missing parts supplied by reference TRBV5-6 and TRBJ1-5, is DAGVTQSPTHLIKTRGQQVTLRCSPKSGHDTVSWYQQALGQGPQFIFQYYEEEERQRGNFPDRFSGHQFPNYSSELNVNALLLGDSALYLCASSLGLSNQPQHFGDGTRLSIL.

V is TRBV10-3 and J is TRBJ2-5; TRBD2 aligns across 7 bases. The CDR3 sequence is 14 residues long. Trimming at V came to 2 bases and at J to 4 bases, leaving 4 bases not matched to a gene. CDR1 is ENHRY, CDR2 SYGVKD, per germline. As DNA, the CDR3 is TGTGCCATCAGTGAGGGACTAGGAAGAGAGACCCAGTACTTC. Its protein product is CAISEGLGRETQYF.

This clone was picked up a small number of times. The chain uses TRBV7-2 and TRBJ2-7; D is unresolved. Germline loops: CDR1 SGHTA, CDR2 FQGNSA. CDR3 size: 13 residues. With 3 bases removed from V and 6 bases from J, the gap between germline ends came to 12 bases. CDR3 protein: CASSFRVSGEQYF. Written as DNA, the CDR3 is TGTGCCAGCAGCTTTCGGGTTTCGGGCGAGCAGTACTTC. Using reference TRBV7-2 and TRBJ2-7 for the parts outside the CDR3, the full variable domain is GAGVSQSPSNKVTEKGKDVELRCDPISGHTALYWYRQSLGQGLEFLIYFQGNSAPDKSGLPSDRFSAERTGGSVSTLTIQRTQQEDSAVYLCASSFRVSGEQYFGPGTRLTVT.

The chain joins TRBV19 to TRBJ1-1, with D uncertain. Trimming removed 0 bases from V and 4 bases from J, with 15 bases in between. The CDR3 spans 16 residues. Looked up from germline, CDR1 is LNHDA and CDR2 is SQIVND (reference sequence). The CDR3 reads CASSIDPPPRFTEAFF. The CDR3 region has the DNA TGTGCCAGTAGTATAGACCCCCCTCCGCGGTTCACTGAAGCTTTCTTT.

This sequence joins TRBV19 and TRBJ2-7; 12 bases map to TRBD2. CDR3 length: 18 amino acids. V lost 9 bases and J lost 2; bases outside the gene matches: 17. Germline V gene data show CDR1 as LNHDA and CDR2 as SQIVND (reference sequence). The CDR3, as DNA: TGTGCCAGGCAGTCAACCGGGACTAGCGGGCGAGAAACCTACGAGCAGTACTTC. Amino acids: CARQSTGTSGRETYEQYF.

V gene TRBV23-1 combines with J gene TRBJ2-3; D remains unclear. Being an ORF, TRBV23-1 has a function that is uncertain. This CDR3 spans 18 amino acids. The V gene lost 1 base and the J gene lost 1 base, with 18 bases spanning the gap. This CDR3 reads CASSQLTYFGSGTDTQYF. CDR3 sequence (DNA): TGCGCCAGCAGTCAATTAACCTATTTCGGGTCCGGCACAGATACGCAGTATTTT.

The chain links TRBV5-6 to TRBJ2-6; D is uncertain. The CDR3 is 17 residues long. Trimming took off 4 bases at V and 2 bases at J, with 16 bases between the two ends. The germline gives CDR1 SGHDT, CDR2 YYEEEE. CDR3 loop: CASSPSEARPGANVLTF. The CDR3 DNA reads as TGTGCCAGCAGCCCCAGTGAGGCGAGACCTGGGGCCAACGTCCTGACTTTC.

This sequence joins TRBV6-4 and TRBJ1-2; D is undetermined. CDR1 is MRHNA, CDR2 SNTAGT, per germline. This CDR3 comprises 15 residues. With 6 bases removed from V and 4 bases from J, the gap between germline ends came to 18 bases. CDR3 loop: CASRREAATGYGYTF. CDR3 sequence (DNA): TGTGCCAGCAGAAGGGAGGCAGCGACCGGCTATGGCTACACCTTC.

The V gene is TRBV4-2, the J gene TRBJ1-5; tentatively, D is TRBD1 (6 bases). Trimming pared 0 bases from V and 1 base from J, leaving 10 bases between. Germline V CDR1 and CDR2: LGHNA, YNFKEQ. The length of the CDR3 is 16 residues. CDR3 bases: TGTGCCAGCAGCCAAGAAAGGACAGTAAGCAATCAGCCCCAGCATTTT. Translated, it gives CASSQERTVSNQPQHF.

The genes are TRBV19 and TRBJ2-5; no clear D gene. Germline CDR1 LNHDA, CDR2 SQIVND (reference sequence). V shed 1 base and J shed 5 bases, with 11 bases lying between them. The CDR3 extends over 14 amino acids. CDR3 nucleotide sequence: TGTGCCAGTAGTATAGCTCTCAGGCAGGAGACCCAGTACTTC. Amino acids: CASSIALRQETQYF.

The chain carries TRBV7-2 and TRBJ2-7; weak D call: TRBD1 (5 bases). Trimming shortened V by 2 bases and J by 2 bases, and 10 bases separated the two germline ends. The length of the CDR3 is 14 residues. Germline assignment: CDR1 SGHTA and CDR2 FQGNSA. This CDR3 is CASSLSKGAYEQYF. The CDR3 region has the DNA TGTGCCAGCAGCTTAAGCAAAGGGGCCTACGAGCAGTACTTC.